The 9 T cell receptor beta chains given below trace back to one sample, sequenced in a study of T cells in localized non-small cell lung cancer. TCRdb's table, derived via immunoSEQ multiplex PCR, lists solely in-frame clones and lacks some. The sample lists 75,000 to 90,000 clones, 84% occurring once. The sample in question was peripheral blood, obtained before any cancer treatment. These receptors came from a man aged 40 to 70 with stage I lung adenocarcinoma.

This clone was counted a few times. The chain employs TRBV11-3 and TRBJ2-7; 11 bases are a match to TRBD2. V lost 5 bases to trimming and J lost 1 base; unmatched junction nucleotides: 4. The CDR3 loop spans 15 amino acids. Germline values: CDR1 SGHNT, CDR2 YENEEA. CDR3 amino acids: CASSQGTSGSYEQYF. DNA of the CDR3: TGTGCCAGCAGCCAAGGGACTAGCGGATCCTACGAGCAGTACTTC.

This clone showed up just once. J is TRBJ2-6 and V is TRBV19; tentative D call: TRBD1 (5 bases). Between the trimmed V and J ends, which lost 7 bases and 0 bases, there was a span of 19 bases. The CDR3 consists of 18 residues. The germline V gene encodes CDR1 LNHDA and CDR2 SQIVND (reference sequence). The CDR3, as DNA: TGTGCCAGTATCGGCCTTCAGGGATCGCACTCTGGGGCCAACGTCCTGACTTTC. Translation gives CASIGLQGSHSGANVLTF.

This chain joins TRBV6-1 and TRBJ2-3; D is uncertain. V was pared by 6 bases and J by 4 bases, with 8 bases between. CDR3 length: 12 residues. Germline V gene sequence: CDR1 MNHNS, CDR2 SASEGT. The CDR3 DNA reads as TGTGCCAGCAGCCGCCTACCAGATACGCAGTATTTT. Translating gives CASSRLPDTQYF.

CDR3 protein: CASSLPAGVDSPLHF. The CDR3 DNA follows: TGTGCCAGCAGTCTACCAGCAGGGGTGGATTCACCCCTCCACTTT. The J gene is TRBJ1-6, the V gene TRBV9, with D perhaps matching TRBD1 (6 bases). CDR3 length: 15 amino acids. V lost 5 bases and J lost 8, with 17 bases in between. CDR1 is SGDLS and CDR2 is YYNGEE in the germline V gene.

V gene TRBV18 combines with J gene TRBJ1-4, with D hard to call. Looked up from germline, CDR1 is KGHSH and CDR2 is LQKENI. CDR3 length equals 17 residues. Trimming pared 3 bases from V and 7 bases from J, leaving 21 bases between. CDR3 nucleotides: TGTGCCAGCTCACCTACCGCGGTTATCTTGGGGATTGAAAAACTGTTTTTT. This gives the protein CASSPTAVILGIEKLFF.

V is TRBV7-9 and J is TRBJ2-3; no definite D call. Germline values: CDR1 SEHNR, CDR2 FQNEAQ (reference sequence). CDR3 length: 12 amino acids. The V end was cut by 4 bases, the J end by 1 base, with 3 bases between. The chain's CDR3 is CASSSGTDTQYF. The CDR3 DNA follows: TGTGCCAGCAGCTCCGGCACAGATACGCAGTATTTT.

The rearrangement joins TRBV19 to TRBJ2-5; 7 bases are a match to TRBD2. CDR3 length equals 14 residues. V lost 5 bases, J lost 2 bases, and 5 bases stayed unmatched. In germline, CDR1 is LNHDA, CDR2 SQIVND (reference sequence). The CDR3, as DNA: TGTGCCAGTAGTCGGGCTAGCGGACAAGAGACCCAGTACTTC. Translated, it gives CASSRASGQETQYF.

This chain uses TRBV5-1 with TRBJ1-1; possible D gene TRBD1, 5 bases. V was trimmed by 0 bases and J by 3 bases, leaving 12 bases between them. Germline CDR1 reads SGHRS; CDR2 reads YFSETQ. This CDR3 has 15 residues. CDR3 loop: CASSLGLRGDTEAFF. The CDR3 nucleotides are TGCGCCAGCAGCTTGGGGCTGAGGGGTGACACTGAAGCTTTCTTT.

This chain connects TRBV5-4 to TRBJ2-1, with D perhaps being TRBD1 or TRBD2 (5 bases each). The V end lost 3 bases, the J end lost 4 bases, and 14 bases lay between the germline ends. CDR1 and CDR2 from the germline V gene are SGHNT and YYREEE (reference sequence). This CDR3 has 15 residues. The DNA for the CDR3 is TGTGCCAGCAGCTCCCGGGACGGAGATTACAATGAGCAGTTCTTC. It translates to CASSSRDGDYNEQFF.